This is a list of T cell receptor beta chains from one sample in a study of blood T cell repertoires in COVID-19. The repertoire was sequenced with immunoSEQ multiplex PCR; TCRdb's copy has only in-frame clones and lacks some. The sample shows around 190,000 clones, 70% to 90% of them seen only once. The material sequenced was peripheral blood. The receptors stem from a man aged 50 to 60 with COVID-19, enrolled during active disease. Both conserved end residues are part of each CDR3. The order of the fields is J gene, clone size, V gene, D gene, CDR3 DNA, CDR3 protein. The D gene is left open where the match is weak. Size values are once, few and many counts, or a class for expanded clones, and some rows have none.

>TRBJ2-1|.|TRBV7-6|TRBD2
TGTGCCAGCAGCCCGTGGACTAGCGGGGGACTTTACAATGAGCAGTTCTTC
CASSPWTSGGLYNEQFF
>TRBJ2-5|.|TRBV19|TRBD1
TGTGCCAGTAGCAGAAACAGGGGGACGAGCCAAGAGACCCAGTACTTC
CASSRNRGTSQETQYF
>TRBJ1-5|.|TRBV18|TRBD1
TGTGCCAGCTCACCTCAAGGGGGCGCTGGGCAGCCCCAGCATTTT
CASSPQGGAGQPQHF
>TRBJ2-2|.|TRBV7-3|.
TGTGCCAGCAGCCCAACACGGGTTAGAGTCGACACCGGGGAGCTGTTTTTT
CASSPTRVRVDTGELFF
>TRBJ1-4|.|TRBV7-6|TRBD1
TGTGCCAGCAGCCCGGGACAGGGTATGGGTGAAAAACTGTTTTTT
CASSPGQGMGEKLFF
>TRBJ1-5|.|TRBV19|TRBD1
TGTGCCGGATCCCAGGGGGTTGGCCAGCCCCAGCATTTT
CAGSQGVGQPQHF
>TRBJ2-6|.|TRBV2|.
TGTGCCAGCAGCGACAGGAAGGGCTCTGGGGCCAACGTCCTGACTTTC
CASSDRKGSGANVLTF
>TRBJ1-1|.|TRBV6-5|.
TGTGCCAGCAGTTACTCCTCGGTGATGAACACTGAAGCTTTCTTT
CASSYSSVMNTEAFF
>TRBJ2-7|.|TRBV11-1|.
TGTGCCAGCAGCCCGGCACAGGAGCTGGAGCAGTACTTC
CASSPAQELEQYF
>TRBJ1-5|few|TRBV19|.
TGTGCCAGTAATTACGACAGAAATAGCAATCAGCCCCAGCATTTT
CASNYDRNSNQPQHF
>TRBJ2-7|.|TRBV19|.
TGTGCCAGTAGTATGGTCGCCAGGGGATCCTACGAGCAGTACTTC
CASSMVARGSYEQYF
>TRBJ2-5|.|TRBV5-8|TRBD1
TGTGCCAGCAGCCCGGGACAGCGACAAGAGACCCAGTACTTC
CASSPGQRQETQYF
>TRBJ2-5|.|TRBV11-2|.
TGTGCCAGCAGCTTAGCGGGGTTGGAGACCCAGTACTTC
CASSLAGLETQYF
>TRBJ2-7|.|TRBV15|.
TGTGCCACCAGCAGAGGAAGGGGATCCTACGAGCAGTACTTC
CATSRGRGSYEQYF
>TRBJ2-2|many|TRBV24-1|.
TGTGCCACCAGTGATGAGACAACCACCGGGGAGCTGTTTTTT
CATSDETTTGELFF
>TRBJ2-2|.|TRBV15|TRBD2
TGTGCCACCAGCAGAGACGGGAGGACCGGGGAGCTGTTTTTT
CATSRDGRTGELFF
>TRBJ1-6|.|TRBV7-8|.
TGTGCCAGCAGCCAACCCGACCGCCGGGACTCCTATAATTCACCCCTCCACTTT
CASSQPDRRDSYNSPLHF
>TRBJ1-6|.|TRBV3-1/TRBV3-2|TRBD1
TGTGCCAGCAAGGGACAGTATAATTCACCCCTCCACTTT
CASKGQYNSPLHF
>TRBJ2-3|once|TRBV7-9|.
TGTGCCAGCAGCAAGTCGGGGGTAACAGATACGCAGTATTTT
CASSKSGVTDTQYF
>TRBJ2-7|.|TRBV5-1|TRBD2
TGCGCCAGCAGGTCCATAGCGGGGGGGCCCCACGAGCAGTACTTC
CASRSIAGGPHEQYF
>TRBJ2-6|few|TRBV7-9|TRBD1
TGTGCCAGCAGCACAGGGGCCATCTCTGGGGCCAACGTCCTGACTTTC
CASSTGAISGANVLTF
>TRBJ1-2|.|TRBV5-1|.
TGCGCCAGCAGCTCGGGACACGGGTATGGCTACACCTTC
CASSSGHGYGYTF
>TRBJ1-5|.|TRBV30|.
TGTGCCTGGACCCTAGATAGCAATCAGCCCCAGCATTTT
CAWTLDSNQPQHF